The 29 T cell receptor beta chains given below trace back to one sample, sequenced in a study of cytomegalovirus exposure and HLA in healthy donors. The PCR was carried out with 60 Vbeta primers and 13 Jbeta primers. Here immunoSEQ multiplex PCR was the method, and the copy in TCRdb shows in-frame clones only, minus some. The table has more than 110,000 clones, 60% to 80% seen once. The sequencing sample was made of PBMCs. Every receptor here comes from a man between 18 and 35 years old in good health and CMV-seronegative.

The V and J genes are TRBV27 and TRBJ1-2, with a tentative D call TRBD1 (5 bases). The germline V and J ends were trimmed by 5 bases and 6 bases, with 19 bases remaining between them. The CDR3 is 15 residues long. From germline, CDR1 is MNHEY and CDR2 SMNVEV (reference sequence). The CDR3 here is CASSPPGDHRDGYTF. Written as DNA, the CDR3 is TGTGCCAGCAGTCCCCCGGGGGACCATCGGGATGGCTACACCTTC.

The genes are TRBV5-6 and TRBJ2-6; the match to TRBD1 covers 7 bases. V dropped 3 bases and J dropped 3; count of bases not matched to a gene: 3. The CDR3 contains 15 residues. CDR1 and CDR2 from the germline V gene are SGHDT and YYEEEE. The CDR3 DNA follows: TGTGCCAGCAGCTGGACAGGTCTTGGGGCCAACGTCCTGACTTTC. Protein product: CASSWTGLGANVLTF. The full variable domain, its missing parts supplied by reference TRBV5-6 and TRBJ2-6, is DAGVTQSPTHLIKTRGQQVTLRCSPKSGHDTVSWYQQALGQGPQFIFQYYEEEERQRGNFPDRFSGHQFPNYSSELNVNALLLGDSALYLCASSWTGLGANVLTFGAGSRLTVL.

The rearrangement links TRBV27 to TRBJ2-7; D may be TRBD2 (5 bases). The V end lost 8 bases, the J end lost 3 bases, and 14 bases lay between the germline ends. In germline, CDR1 is MNHEY, CDR2 SMNVEV (reference sequence). This CDR3 is built from 13 residues. The CDR3 spells CASGPGVNYEQYF. The CDR3 coding sequence is TGTGCCAGCGGGCCCGGGGTAAACTACGAGCAGTACTTC.

V is TRBV7-9 and J is TRBJ2-2; D is perhaps TRBD1 (6 bases). The CDR3 is 15 amino acids. The V end was cut by 2 bases, the J end by 4 bases, with 11 bases between. Per germline, CDR1 SEHNR and CDR2 FQNEAQ (reference sequence). The CDR3 sequence: CASSLKQGGTGELFF. The CDR3 DNA sequence: TGTGCCAGCAGCTTAAAACAGGGTGGCACCGGGGAGCTGTTTTTT.

The chain uses TRBV15 and TRBJ2-5, with no clear D. The CDR3 loop spans 13 amino acids. CDR1 and CDR2 (germline): LNHNV, YYDKDF (reference sequence). Trimming removed 1 base at V and 4 bases at J, with 7 bases between. In DNA, the CDR3 is TGTGCCACCAGCAGAGTATTGGCAGAGACCCAGTACTTC. Translation gives CATSRVLAETQYF.

This clone appeared a single time. J is TRBJ1-5 and V is TRBV5-1, with D perhaps matching TRBD1 (5 bases). V was cut by 2 bases and J by 6 bases, with 12 bases left in between. The CDR3 consists of 14 residues. Germline V lookup: CDR1 SGHRS, CDR2 YFSETQ. The CDR3 nucleotides read TGCGCCAGCAGCTTCATCCAGGGAGGTCAGCCCCAGCATTTT. It codes for CASSFIQGGQPQHF.

The chain joins TRBV27 to TRBJ2-3; the D gene is possibly TRBD2 (6 bases). V dropped 5 bases and J dropped 3 bases, with 15 bases sitting between them. Germline V gives CDR1 MNHEY, CDR2 SMNVEV (reference sequence). The CDR3 has 15 residues. The CDR3 region is CASSPLLGGTDTQYF. The DNA for the CDR3 is TGTGCCAGCAGTCCCCTTTTGGGAGGTACAGATACGCAGTATTTT.

The chain carries TRBV5-6 and TRBJ1-3, with 9 bases that match TRBD1. Trimming took 4 bases from V and 3 from J; bases not matched to a gene: 8. The CDR3 has 16 amino acids. Germline V gene lookup returns CDR1 SGHDT and CDR2 YYEEEE. CDR3 nucleotide sequence: TGTGCCAGCAGCCCGGTACAGGGGGCAGGTGGAAACACCATATATTTT. Its protein product is CASSPVQGAGGNTIYF.

The J gene is TRBJ1-2, the V gene TRBV11-2; 10 nucleotides match TRBD1. V lost 7 bases and J lost 2; bases outside the gene matches: 13. The CDR3 contains 17 residues. The germline gives CDR1 SGHAT, CDR2 FQNNGV. CDR3 loop: CASNGGTGDLINYGYTF. The CDR3 region has the DNA TGTGCCAGCAACGGTGGGACAGGGGACCTGATCAACTATGGCTACACCTTC.

The V and J genes are TRBV30 and TRBJ1-5, with a tentative D call TRBD1 (5 bases). V was trimmed by 1 base and J by 4 bases, leaving 5 bases between them. Germline CDR1 reads GTSNPN; CDR2 reads SVGIG (reference sequence). The CDR3 extends over 12 amino acids. The CDR3: CAWSEGNQPQHF. The CDR3 DNA is TGTGCCTGGAGTGAGGGGAATCAGCCCCAGCATTTT.

This chain joins TRBV2 and TRBJ1-2; a weak D match, TRBD1 (5 bases). Germline values: CDR1 SNHLY, CDR2 FYNNEI. The germline V and J ends were trimmed by 1 base and 4 bases, with 13 bases remaining between them. This CDR3 region has 15 residues. The CDR3 loop is CASSEVGGGSYGYTF. CDR3 DNA sequence: TGTGCCAGCAGTGAAGTCGGGGGAGGATCCTATGGCTACACCTTC.

The chain couples TRBV9 to TRBJ1-2, with 10 bases that match TRBD1. The V and J ends lost 0 bases and 1 base, in that order; junction bases with no gene match: 9. This CDR3 comprises 18 residues. Germline loops: CDR1 SGDLS, CDR2 YYNGEE. The CDR3 DNA follows: TGTGCCAGCAGCGTAGCCGGTAGAGGACAGGGGGATAACTATGGCTACACCTTC. This codes for CASSVAGRGQGDNYGYTF.

The chain uses TRBV9 and TRBJ1-5; 11 positions agree with TRBD1. The CDR3 totals 15 residues. J gave up 5 bases and V 3 bases, and 4 bases lay outside the gene matches. The germline CDR1 and CDR2 sequences are SGDLS and YYNGEE. As DNA, the CDR3 is TGTGCCAGCAGCGCCGGACAGGGGGCCCATCAGCCCCAGCATTTT. Its translation: CASSAGQGAHQPQHF. The variable domain in full, with the rest retrieved from reference TRBV9 and TRBJ1-5, is DSGVTQTPKHLITATGQRVTLRCSPRSGDLSVYWYQQSLDQGLQFLIQYYNGEERAKGNILERFSAQQFPDLHSELNLSSLELGDSALYFCASSAGQGAHQPQHFGDGTRLSIL.

The chain joins TRBV6-5 to TRBJ1-1; no clear D gene. Trimming took 10 bases from V and 3 from J, leaving 9 bases between them. Germline V CDR1 and CDR2: MNHEY, SVGAGI. CDR3 size: 11 residues. This CDR3 reads CATSWYTEAFF. The CDR3 region has the DNA TGTGCCACGAGTTGGTACACTGAAGCTTTCTTT.

About this clone: At the DNA level, this CDR3 is encoded by other sequences in the same sample as well. The chain links TRBV5-4 to TRBJ1-2; tentative D call: TRBD1 (5 bases). From germline, CDR1 is SGHNT and CDR2 YYREEE (reference sequence). Trimming cost V 2 bases and J 2 bases, with 7 bases left between them. The CDR3 length is 13 residues. The chain's CDR3 is CASSLGQNYGYTF. The CDR3 nucleotides are TGTGCCAGCAGCTTAGGACAAAACTATGGCTACACCTTC.

V and J are TRBV27 and TRBJ2-7; no definite D call. Trimming took 3 bases from V and 2 from J, leaving 11 bases between them. The germline V gene has CDR1 MNHEY and CDR2 SMNVEV (reference sequence). The CDR3 is 14 amino acids. The CDR3 spells CASSLNSPTYEQYF. DNA for the CDR3: TGTGCCAGCAGTTTGAACAGCCCGACCTACGAGCAGTACTTC.

The chain couples TRBV18 to TRBJ1-1, with 7 bases that match TRBD1. The trim removed 2 bases at V and 0 bases at J, leaving 3 bases unmatched. This CDR3 spans 15 amino acids. The V gene's germline CDR1 is KGHSH and CDR2 LQKENI. The CDR3 nucleotides read TGTGCCAGCTCACCAACGGACAGGATGAACACTGAAGCTTTCTTT. Its protein product is CASSPTDRMNTEAFF.

The chain uses TRBV6-5 and TRBJ2-3; a weak D match, TRBD1 (6 bases). Germline values: CDR1 MNHEY, CDR2 SVGAGI. This CDR3 contains 14 residues. The V and J ends lost 2 bases and 6 bases respectively, with 12 bases between them. The CDR3 here is CASSYGDRSDTQYF. CDR3 DNA sequence: TGTGCCAGCAGTTACGGAGACAGGTCCGATACGCAGTATTTT.

The chain has TRBV6-5 and TRBJ2-3; TRBD1 matches 10 bases. Germline V gene sequence: CDR1 MNHEY, CDR2 SVGAGI. Losses at the gene ends were 5 bases for V and 3 bases for J; bases not matched to a gene: 5. This CDR3 has 15 residues. As DNA, the CDR3 is TGTGCCAGCAGTGTGGGACAGGGGATAACAGATACGCAGTATTTT. Translation gives CASSVGQGITDTQYF.

The chain's CDR3 is CASSSGAGSYEQYF. Written as DNA, the CDR3 is TGTGCCAGCAGCAGTGGGGCCGGCTCCTACGAGCAGTACTTC. This chain joins TRBV4-2 and TRBJ2-7, with a tentative D call TRBD1 (5 bases). Germline-derived CDR1 and CDR2 are LGHNA and YNFKEQ. The CDR3 has 14 amino acids. The V end was cut by 5 bases, the J end by 0 bases, with 11 bases between.

The chain couples TRBV5-4 to TRBJ2-1; 8 nucleotides align to TRBD1. Germline V lookup: CDR1 SGHNT, CDR2 YYREEE (reference sequence). This CDR3 is built from 15 residues. Unmatched junction bases numbered 4, after V lost 4 bases and J lost 1 base. The CDR3 spells CASSQRQGSYNEQFF. CDR3 in DNA: TGTGCCAGCAGCCAAAGACAGGGGTCCTACAATGAGCAGTTCTTC.

V is TRBV10-3 and J is TRBJ1-1; the match to TRBD1 covers 11 bases. J was trimmed by 1 base and V by 5 bases; bases with no gene match: 9. Looked up from germline, CDR1 is ENHRY and CDR2 is SYGVKD. This CDR3 is built from 17 residues. The CDR3 DNA follows: TGTGCCATCAGTCCTCATACCGGGACAGGGGGGAACACTGAAGCTTTCTTT. Translation gives CAISPHTGTGGNTEAFF.

The chain is built from TRBV30 and TRBJ2-7, with 7 bases lining up with TRBD1. The CDR3 is made up of 13 amino acids. V gave up 7 bases and J gave up 3 bases; unmatched junction bases: 9. Per germline, CDR1 GTSNPN and CDR2 SVGIG (reference sequence). The CDR3 region is CASAGGLGYEQYF. For the CDR3, the DNA is TGTGCCTCTGCAGGGGGATTGGGCTACGAGCAGTACTTC.

This sequence joins TRBV5-1 and TRBJ2-1, with 8 bases aligning to TRBD1. This CDR3 region has 14 residues. The germline V gene has CDR1 SGHRS and CDR2 YFSETQ. The J segment lost 9 bases and the V segment lost 1 base, leaving 6 bases of the junction unmatched. As DNA, the CDR3 is TGCGCCAGCAGCTTGCAGGGGGCTACGGGTGAGCAGTTCTTC. It encodes CASSLQGATGEQFF.

V gene TRBV11-2 combines with J gene TRBJ2-3; D possibly corresponds to TRBD1 (6 bases). Trimming removed 5 bases at V and 0 bases at J, with 21 bases between. CDR3 size: 18 residues. The V gene's germline CDR1 is SGHAT and CDR2 FQNNGV. The CDR3 loop reads CASSPGQRTQPSTDTQYF. Here the CDR3 DNA reads TGTGCCAGCAGCCCAGGACAGCGGACACAACCCAGCACAGATACGCAGTATTTT.

The rearrangement joins TRBV14 to TRBJ1-1; D is perhaps TRBD1 (6 bases). The germline V gene has CDR1 SGHDN and CDR2 FVKESK. The CDR3 loop spans 16 amino acids. V dropped 1 base and J dropped 3 bases, with 15 bases sitting between them. Here the CDR3 DNA reads TGTGCCAGCAGCCAAGGGTTCAGGGGAAAGGACACTGAAGCTTTCTTT. Amino acid sequence: CASSQGFRGKDTEAFF.

This clone occurred once. The chain couples TRBV7-2 to TRBJ1-1; D may be TRBD1 (6 bases). V dropped 8 bases and J dropped 5 bases, with 27 bases sitting between them. Germline loops: CDR1 SGHTA, CDR2 FQGNSA. This CDR3 contains 17 residues. CDR3 protein: CASVDGGAGPMGTEAFF. CDR3 DNA sequence: TGTGCCAGCGTCGATGGGGGCGCAGGTCCCATGGGTACTGAAGCTTTCTTT.

The chain is built from TRBV7-9 and TRBJ2-5; tentatively, D is TRBD1 (5 bases). There are 14 residues in the CDR3. Germline CDR1 reads SEHNR; CDR2 reads FQNEAQ (reference sequence). V lost 1 base and J lost 4, with 10 bases in between. The CDR3 reads CASSLVGPSETQYF. CDR3 in DNA: TGTGCCAGCAGCTTAGTGGGGCCCTCAGAGACCCAGTACTTC.

The chain uses TRBV10-3 and TRBJ1-6, with no clear D. The germline V gene has CDR1 ENHRY and CDR2 SYGVKD. There are 13 residues in the CDR3. With 7 bases removed from V and 6 bases from J, the gap between germline ends came to 10 bases. CDR3 amino acids: CAITPGSNSPLHF. DNA for the CDR3: TGTGCCATCACCCCAGGTAGTAATTCACCCCTCCACTTT.